This TCR beta chain derives from a study of regulatory T cells in long-lasting Graves disease. With iRepertoire HTBI primers and Arm-PCR of CDR3 regions, TCR beta libraries were built. One entry per CDR3 protein, called by TCRdb with MiXCR from the multiplex PCR reads. The repertoire holds 370,000 or so distinct CDR3 sequences, with around 16% as singletons. Time point indicated: newly diagnosed GD, antithyroid drugs for less than 3 months. RNA from PBMCs was the source of the TCR library. In germline, CDR1 is DFQATT, CDR2 SNEGSKA (reference sequence). The CDR3 has 13 residues. V dropped 5 bases and J dropped 8; count of bases not matched to a gene: 8. This clonotype was detected many times. The data also belong to a second study, concerning T cells in Graves' hyperthyroidism and ophthalmopathy.

The sequence was collected from a woman aged 18-29 years with Graves disease. The chain is built from TRBV20-1 and TRBJ2-1; 8 bases align to TRBD2. The sequenced sample was peripheral blood mononuclear cells (PBMCs), obtained at new diagnosis, from a patient treated with antithyroid drugs. The CDR3 coding sequence is TGCAGTGCTGCCAGCGGGAGTATGGATGAGCAGTTCTTC. Amino acids: CSAASGSMDEQFF.